This T cell receptor (beta chain) appears in the sequencing data of a study of T cells in Graves' hyperthyroidism and ophthalmopathy. The overall study: Initial diagnosis, before any treatment, was when peripheral blood was collected. General study points: Blood also showed most of the thyroid clonotypes that were expanded above 0.001. Ophthalmopathy was told apart from stable hyperthyroidism by a 13 V-J model.

Diagnosis of hyperthyroidism was new in patients aged 18 to 65, and its duration was under 2 months. There are many counts of this clonotype. What it binds is not known. Researchers took RNA transcripts and amplified the TCR beta CDR3 regions from them. An initial round of RT-PCR targeting the TCR CDR3 relied on the HTBI primer set. A single record per CDR3 protein comes from TCRdb applying MiXCR to the multiplex PCR reads. The sample has 280,000 or so distinct CDR3 sequences; roughly 15% are singletons. CDR3 length equals 13 residues. V was pared by 1 base and J by 3 bases, with 0 bases of the junction left unmatched. Germline values: CDR1 DFQATT, CDR2 SNEGSKA (reference sequence).

This TCR derives from a woman in her fifties or sixties with Graves' hyperthyroidism that later progressed to Graves' ophthalmopathy. V is TRBV20-1 and J is TRBJ2-7; 10 nucleotides line up with TRBD1. The sample was blood. The DNA for the CDR3 is TGCAGTGCTAGAGGGACAGGGGGCTACGAGCAGTACTTC. This translates into CSARGTGGYEQYF.